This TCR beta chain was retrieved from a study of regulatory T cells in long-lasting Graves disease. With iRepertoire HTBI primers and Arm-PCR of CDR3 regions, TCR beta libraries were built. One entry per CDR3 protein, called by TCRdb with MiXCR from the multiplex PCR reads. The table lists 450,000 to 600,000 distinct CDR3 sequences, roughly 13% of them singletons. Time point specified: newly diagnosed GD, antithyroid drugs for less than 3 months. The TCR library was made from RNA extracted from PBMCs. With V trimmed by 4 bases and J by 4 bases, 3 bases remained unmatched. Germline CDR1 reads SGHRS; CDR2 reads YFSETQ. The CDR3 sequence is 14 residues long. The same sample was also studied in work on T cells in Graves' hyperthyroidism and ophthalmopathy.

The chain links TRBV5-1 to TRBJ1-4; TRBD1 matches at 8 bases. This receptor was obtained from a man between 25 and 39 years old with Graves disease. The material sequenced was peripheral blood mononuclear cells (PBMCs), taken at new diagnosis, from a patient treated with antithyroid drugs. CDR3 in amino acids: CASSPRGLNEKLFF. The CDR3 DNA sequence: TGCGCCAGCAGCCCCAGGGGGCTTAATGAAAAACTGTTTTTT.